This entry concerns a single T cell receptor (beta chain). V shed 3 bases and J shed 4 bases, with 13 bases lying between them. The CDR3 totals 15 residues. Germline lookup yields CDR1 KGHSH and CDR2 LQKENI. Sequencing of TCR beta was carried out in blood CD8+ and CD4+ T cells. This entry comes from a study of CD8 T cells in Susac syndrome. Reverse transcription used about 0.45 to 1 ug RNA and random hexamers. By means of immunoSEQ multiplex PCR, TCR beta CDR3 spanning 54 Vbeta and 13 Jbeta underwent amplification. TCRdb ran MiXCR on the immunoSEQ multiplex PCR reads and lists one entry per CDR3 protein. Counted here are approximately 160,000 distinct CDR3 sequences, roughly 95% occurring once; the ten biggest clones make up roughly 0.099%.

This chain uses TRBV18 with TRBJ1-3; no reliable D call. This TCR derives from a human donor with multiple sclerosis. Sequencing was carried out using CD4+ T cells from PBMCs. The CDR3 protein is CASSPASGGGNTIYF. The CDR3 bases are TGTGCCAGCTCACCTGCCTCGGGAGGGGGAAACACCATATATTTT.